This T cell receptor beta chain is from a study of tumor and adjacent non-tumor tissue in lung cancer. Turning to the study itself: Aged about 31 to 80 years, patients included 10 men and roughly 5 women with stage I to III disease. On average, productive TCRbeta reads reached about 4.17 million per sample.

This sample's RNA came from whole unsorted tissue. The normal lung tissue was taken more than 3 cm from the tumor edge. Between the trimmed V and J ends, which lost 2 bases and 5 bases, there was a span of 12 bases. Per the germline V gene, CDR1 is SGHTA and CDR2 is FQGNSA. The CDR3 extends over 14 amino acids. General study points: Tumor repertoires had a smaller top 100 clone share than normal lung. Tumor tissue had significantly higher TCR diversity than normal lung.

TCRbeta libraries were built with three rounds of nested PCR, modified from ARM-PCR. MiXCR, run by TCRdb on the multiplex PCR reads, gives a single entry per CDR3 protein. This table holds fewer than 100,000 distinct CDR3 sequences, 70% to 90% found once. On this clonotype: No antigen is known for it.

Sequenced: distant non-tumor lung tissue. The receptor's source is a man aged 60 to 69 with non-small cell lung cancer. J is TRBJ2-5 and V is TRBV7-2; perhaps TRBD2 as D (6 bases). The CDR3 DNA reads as TGTGCCAGCAGCTTATATGCGGGGAGGGAGACCCAGTACTTC. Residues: CASSLYAGRETQYF.